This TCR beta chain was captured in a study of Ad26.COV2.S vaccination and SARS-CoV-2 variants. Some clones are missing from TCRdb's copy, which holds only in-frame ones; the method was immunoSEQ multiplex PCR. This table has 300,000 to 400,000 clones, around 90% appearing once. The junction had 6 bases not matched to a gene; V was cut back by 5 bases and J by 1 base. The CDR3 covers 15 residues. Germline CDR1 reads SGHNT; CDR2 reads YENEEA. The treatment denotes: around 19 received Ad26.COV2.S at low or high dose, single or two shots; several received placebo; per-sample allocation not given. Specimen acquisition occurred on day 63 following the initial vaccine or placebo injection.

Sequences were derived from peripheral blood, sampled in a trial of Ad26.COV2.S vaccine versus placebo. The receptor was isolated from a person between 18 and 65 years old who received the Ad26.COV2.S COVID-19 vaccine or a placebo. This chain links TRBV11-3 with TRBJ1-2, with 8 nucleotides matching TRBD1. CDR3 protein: CASSPRGLFNYGYTF. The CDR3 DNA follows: TGTGCCAGCAGCCCCAGGGGGCTCTTTAACTATGGCTACACCTTC.